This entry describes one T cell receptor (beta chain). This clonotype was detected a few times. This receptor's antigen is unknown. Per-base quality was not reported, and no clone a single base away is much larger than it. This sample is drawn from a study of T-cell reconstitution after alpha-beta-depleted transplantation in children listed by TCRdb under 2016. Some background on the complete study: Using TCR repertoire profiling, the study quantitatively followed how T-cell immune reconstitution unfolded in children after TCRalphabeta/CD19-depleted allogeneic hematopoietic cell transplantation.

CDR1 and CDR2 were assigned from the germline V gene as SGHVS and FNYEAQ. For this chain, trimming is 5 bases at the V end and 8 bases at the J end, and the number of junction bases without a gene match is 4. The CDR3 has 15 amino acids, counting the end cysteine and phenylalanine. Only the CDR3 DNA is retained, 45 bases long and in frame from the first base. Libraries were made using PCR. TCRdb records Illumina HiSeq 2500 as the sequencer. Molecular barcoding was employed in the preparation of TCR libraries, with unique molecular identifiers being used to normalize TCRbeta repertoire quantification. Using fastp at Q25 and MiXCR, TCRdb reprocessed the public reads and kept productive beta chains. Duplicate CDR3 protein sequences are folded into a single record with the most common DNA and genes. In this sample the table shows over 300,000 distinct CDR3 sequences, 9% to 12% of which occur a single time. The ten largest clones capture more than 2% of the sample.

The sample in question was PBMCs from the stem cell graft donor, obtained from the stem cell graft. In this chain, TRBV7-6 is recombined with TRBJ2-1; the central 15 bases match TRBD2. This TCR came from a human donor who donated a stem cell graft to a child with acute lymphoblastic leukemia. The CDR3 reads CASSAGLAGGYEQFF. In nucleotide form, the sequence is TGTGCCAGCAGCGCGGGACTAGCGGGAGGTTATGAGCAGTTCTTC. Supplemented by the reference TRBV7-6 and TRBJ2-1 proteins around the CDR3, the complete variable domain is GAGVSQSPRYKVTKRGQDVALRCDPISGHVSLYWYRQALGQGPEFLTYFNYEAQQDKSGLPNDRFSAERPEGSISTLTIQRTEQRDSAMYRCASSAGLAGGYEQFFGPGTRLTVL.